This T cell receptor beta chain was identified during a study of T-cell reconstitution after alpha-beta-depleted transplantation in children. As it was prepared, the TCRbeta library received unique molecular identifiers. TCRdb reprocessed the PCR reads with MiXCR, giving one entry per CDR3 protein. There are about 540,000 distinct CDR3 sequences in the sample; approximately 16% occur only once, and 3.3% lies in the top ten. This clonotype turned up a few times. Germline V CDR1 and CDR2: DFQATT, SNEGSKA (reference sequence). J was trimmed by 4 bases and V by 7 bases; bases with no gene match: 7. The CDR3 covers 13 residues.

The TCR sequence derives from a human donor who donated a stem cell graft to a child with acute lymphoblastic leukemia. Here the sequenced sample was PBMCs from the stem cell graft donor, taken from the stem cell graft. The chain carries TRBV20-1 and TRBJ2-1, with 7 positions matching TRBD2. As DNA, the CDR3 is TGCAGTGTTGAGGGAGGGCCTTACAATGAGCAGTTCTTC. Translation: CSVEGGPYNEQFF.